Listed below are T cell receptor beta chains from one sample, sequenced in a study of blood T cell repertoires in COVID-19. Clones were sequenced by immunoSEQ multiplex PCR, and TCRdb holds only the in-frame ones, with some missing. The sample shows 120,000 or so clones, roughly 72% of them seen only once. Sequencing was done on a sample of peripheral blood. The receptors were sampled from a man in his 60s with acute or convalescent COVID-19. Each CDR3 is given with its conserved first and last residue. Each record gives: D gene, clone size, J gene, V gene, CDR3 protein, CDR3 DNA. D genes are given only for firm matches. Clone size appears in some rows only: once, few, many, or a class for an expanded clone.

. | . | TRBJ2-3 | TRBV10-1 | CASSESFYGTDTQYF | TGCGCCAGCAGTGAGTCGTTCTACGGCACAGATACGCAGTATTTT
TRBD1 | few | TRBJ1-2 | TRBV10-3 | CAIRGQGGNYGYTF | TGTGCCATCAGGGGACAGGGGGGTAACTATGGCTACACCTTC
. | . | TRBJ1-1 | TRBV7-6 | CASSSTWGGKNTEAFF | TGTGCCAGCAGCTCCACTTGGGGAGGGAAGAACACTGAAGCTTTCTTT
TRBD2 | few | TRBJ2-3 | TRBV14 | CASSQDSISALAGGSDTQYF | TGTGCCAGCAGCCAAGATTCAATCTCCGCCCTGGCGGGAGGATCAGATACGCAGTATTTT
TRBD2 | once | TRBJ2-3 | TRBV9 | CASSVGVSGRASTDTQYF | TGTGCCAGCAGCGTAGGGGTTAGCGGGAGGGCTAGCACAGATACGCAGTATTTT
TRBD1 | . | TRBJ2-7 | TRBV7-2 | CASSTGQGSYEQYF | TGTGCCAGCAGTACGGGACAGGGCAGTTACGAGCAGTACTTC
. | . | TRBJ2-7 | TRBV5-1 | CASSLDGSSYEQYF | TGCGCCAGCAGCTTGGACGGGTCCTCCTACGAGCAGTACTTC
. | . | TRBJ1-1 | TRBV20-1 | CSASYDAGTEAFF | TGCAGTGCTAGTTACGACGCGGGCACTGAAGCTTTCTTT
TRBD1 | . | TRBJ1-4 | TRBV19 | CASGGLLNEKLFF | TGTGCCTCAGGGGGGCTGCTTAATGAAAAACTGTTTTTT
. | . | TRBJ2-3 | TRBV7-2 | CASSLTIRTDTQYF | TGTGCCAGCAGCTTAACCATTAGAACAGATACGCAGTATTTT
TRBD2 | few | TRBJ2-1 | TRBV10-1 | CASSGTSGSNEQFF | TGCGCCAGCAGTGGGACTAGCGGATCCAATGAGCAGTTCTTC
. | . | TRBJ1-5 | TRBV2 | CASSGSGIARYQPQHF | TGTGCCAGCAGTGGTTCCGGTATAGCGCGTTACCAGCCCCAGCATTTT
TRBD2 | . | TRBJ2-1 | TRBV5-1 | CASSLGPAGGTNEQFF | TGCGCCAGCAGCTTGGGGCCAGCGGGAGGTACTAATGAGCAGTTCTTC
TRBD1 | . | TRBJ1-2 | TRBV27 | CASRPIGTGAQGGYGYTF | TGTGCCAGCAGGCCGATCGGGACAGGGGCGCAGGGGGGATATGGCTACACCTTC
TRBD2 | . | TRBJ2-2 | TRBV19 | CASRGGPNTGELFF | TGTGCCAGTCGGGGGGGCCCGAACACCGGGGAGCTGTTTTTT
TRBD1 | . | TRBJ2-3 | TRBV10-1 | CASSESGTGDLLTQYF | TGCGCCAGCAGTGAGTCTGGGACAGGGGACCTTCTAACGCAGTATTTT
TRBD1 | few | TRBJ1-2 | TRBV7-2 | CASSLNQGANYGYTF | TGTGCCAGCAGCCTAAACCAGGGGGCGAACTATGGCTACACCTTC
. | . | TRBJ2-1 | TRBV5-1 | CASSPGEDEQFF | TGCGCCAGCAGCCCGGGGGAGGATGAGCAGTTCTTC
TRBD2 | . | TRBJ2-7 | TRBV5-1 | CASSLSDGGFTYEQYF | TGCGCCAGCAGCTTGTCCGACGGGGGGTTTACCTACGAGCAGTACTTC
TRBD1 | . | TRBJ2-2 | TRBV30 | CAWSVTGGTGELFF | TGTGCCTGGAGTGTAACAGGGGGCACCGGGGAGCTGTTTTTT
. | . | TRBJ1-1 | TRBV11-3 | CASSMLTGGNTEAFF | TGTGCCAGCAGCATGTTGACGGGGGGGAACACTGAAGCTTTCTTT
. | . | TRBJ1-2 | TRBV25-1 | CASSDPSGAIGYTF | TGTGCCAGCAGTGACCCTAGCGGGGCTATTGGCTACACCTTC
TRBD1 | . | TRBJ1-5 | TRBV24-1 | CATSDPGQGNQPQHF | TGTGCCACCAGTGACCCGGGACAGGGGAACCAGCCCCAGCATTTT
TRBD1 | . | TRBJ2-1 | TRBV5-1 | CASSLIPGQNNEQFF | TGCGCCAGCAGCTTAATACCGGGACAGAACAATGAGCAGTTCTTC
. | . | TRBJ1-1 | TRBV18 | CASSPLGDVEAFF | TGTGCCAGCTCACCCCTTGGAGACGTTGAAGCTTTCTTT
TRBD2 | once | TRBJ2-6 | TRBV25-1 | CASSDLGGGSGANVLTF | TGTGCCAGCAGTGACCTCGGGGGGGGCTCTGGGGCCAACGTCCTGACTTTC
. | . | TRBJ2-3 | TRBV7-8 | CASSLTTKDTQYF | TGTGCCAGCAGCTTAACGACTAAGGATACGCAGTATTTT
TRBD1 | . | TRBJ1-3 | TRBV14 | CASSHGTTTGGIYF | TGTGCCAGCAGCCACGGAACTACGACAGGGGGAATATATTTT
. | . | TRBJ2-6 | TRBV19 | CASSIPKYDRSGANVLTF | TGTGCCAGTAGTATCCCTAAATATGACAGATCTGGGGCCAACGTCCTGACTTTC
. | . | TRBJ1-5 | TRBV2 | CASSWSPEHQPQHF | TGCGCCAGCAGTTGGAGTCCGGAACATCAGCCCCAGCATTTT
TRBD1 | few | TRBJ1-1 | TRBV18 | CASSPRSGDRMNTEAFF | TGTGCCAGCTCCCCGAGGTCGGGGGACAGAATGAACACTGAAGCTTTCTTT
. | once | TRBJ2-5 | TRBV6-1 | CASSEVGGFRETQYF | TGTGCCAGCAGTGAAGTTGGGGGGTTCAGAGAGACCCAGTACTTC
TRBD1 | few | TRBJ1-4 | TRBV5-1 | CASSTGTGGLGEKLFF | TGCGCCAGCAGCACCGGGACAGGGGGCTTAGGTGAAAAACTGTTTTTT
TRBD2 | . | TRBJ2-2 | TRBV3-1/TRBV3-2 | CASSPGTTWGGELFF | TGTGCCAGCAGCCCCGGGACTACCTGGGGCGGGGAGCTGTTTTTT
. | . | TRBJ1-6 | TRBV27 | CASGRGVSPLHF | TGTGCCAGCGGAAGAGGCGTTTCACCCCTCCACTTT
. | . | TRBJ1-1 | TRBV6-1 | CASSDKKGMNTEAFF | TGTGCCAGCAGTGATAAAAAGGGGATGAACACTGAAGCTTTCTTT
TRBD2 | . | TRBJ2-5 | TRBV2 | CASSEDLVAGLETQYF | TGTGCCAGCAGTGAAGATTTGGTAGCGGGATTAGAGACCCAGTACTTC
TRBD1 | . | TRBJ1-4 | TRBV4-2 | CASSTGAGFEEKLFF | TGTGCCAGCAGCACAGGGGCGGGGTTTGAAGAAAAACTGTTTTTT
TRBD2 | . | TRBJ2-7 | TRBV2 | CASGITGLAQYF | TGTGCCAGCGGTATAACGGGACTAGCACAGTACTTC
TRBD2 | once | TRBJ2-1 | TRBV14 | CASSQVGASGLEQFF | TGTGCCAGCAGCCAAGTCGGGGCTAGCGGACTCGAGCAGTTCTTC
. | few | TRBJ1-5 | TRBV5-1 | CASSLSGQGNQPQHF | TGCGCCAGCAGCTTGTCGGGGCAGGGGAATCAGCCCCAGCATTTT
TRBD1 | . | TRBJ2-6 | TRBV15 | CATSRSYRGPGSGANVLTF | TGTGCCACCAGCAGAAGCTACAGGGGGCCTGGCTCTGGGGCCAACGTCCTGACTTTC
. | . | TRBJ2-3 | TRBV18 | CASSKETSTDTQYF | TGTGCCAGCTCAAAAGAGACTAGCACAGATACGCAGTATTTT
TRBD1 | . | TRBJ2-3 | TRBV25-1 | CASSDPTGGIAQYF | TGTGCCAGCAGTGATCCGACAGGGGGTATCGCGCAGTATTTT
. | few | TRBJ1-6 | TRBV7-2 | CASTAIGQGGSPLHF | TGTGCCAGCACCGCAATTGGGCAGGGAGGCTCACCCCTCCACTTT
. | . | TRBJ1-2 | TRBV21-1 | CASSKGRARVYGYTF | TGTGCCAGCAGCAAAGGTCGGGCCAGGGTCTATGGCTACACCTTC
TRBD1 | . | TRBJ1-5 | TRBV6-1 | CASSEFPDRVSNQPQHF | TGTGCCAGCAGTGAATTCCCTGACAGGGTGAGCAATCAGCCCCAGCATTTT
TRBD1 | . | TRBJ2-1 | TRBV18 | CASSQTGTGYNEQFF | TGTGCCAGCTCACAAACCGGGACAGGGTACAATGAGCAGTTCTTC
. | . | TRBJ1-2 | TRBV9 | CASTQGWGGYTF | TGTGCCAGCACCCAGGGTTGGGGTGGCTACACCTTC